The following is a TCR beta chain sequence with its context. The CDR3 is made up of 14 amino acids. The V gene lost 7 bases and the J gene lost 3 bases, with 14 bases spanning the gap. In germline, CDR1 is SGHRS, CDR2 YFSETQ. The data were produced by immunoSEQ multiplex PCR, yet TCRdb's version contains in-frame clones alone and is incomplete. Altogether more than 95,000 clones are present, around nine tenths being singletons, with the ten largest covering approximately 9%. These data belong to a study of control samples from healthy donors and cancer patients. The clonotype originates from a man between 35 and 55 years old in good health. Sequencing was performed on blood. The V call is TRBV5-1, the J call TRBJ2-1; D gene ambiguous. The CDR3 region is CASGAGYIYNEQFF. In DNA form, the CDR3 reads TGCGCCAGCGGAGCTGGTTACATCTACAATGAGCAGTTCTTC.